The 32 T cell receptor beta chains below all came from one sample that was sequenced in a study of tumor and adjacent non-tumor tissue in lung cancer. RNA was extracted from bulk tissue without any cell sorting. This non-tumor lung sample came from over 3 cm beyond the tumor edge. TCRbeta libraries were built with three rounds of nested PCR, modified from ARM-PCR. Via MiXCR, TCRdb re-called the multiplex PCR reads, giving one row per CDR3 protein. The sample holds roughly 82,000 distinct CDR3 sequences, under 80% seen once. The sequenced material came from distant non-tumor lung tissue. These receptors were obtained from a woman between 45 and 65 years old with non-small cell lung cancer.

Concerning this clonotype: Because the CDR3 is missing its conserved closing phenylalanine or tryptophan, this is likely a read error. The chain recombines TRBV6-5 with TRBJ2-7; 7 nucleotides agree with TRBD2. Trimming took 6 bases from V and 2 from J; bases not matched to a gene: 7. CDR1 is MNHEY and CDR2 is SVGAGI in the germline V gene. CDR3 length: 14 amino acids. The CDR3 loop reads CASRPREDAYEQYL. CDR3 sequence (DNA): TGTGCCAGCAGACCCCGGGAGGACGCCTACGAGCAGTACCTC.

The chain couples TRBV4-1 to TRBJ2-7; D ambiguous. V lost 1 base to trimming and J lost 1 base, with 11 bases between them. Germline V gene data show CDR1 as MGHRA and CDR2 as YSYEKL. CDR3 length: 15 amino acids. The CDR3 coding sequence is TGCGCCAGCAGCCAAGTGGCTCTGCCTTCCTACGAGCAGTACTTC. Its protein is CASSQVALPSYEQYF.

As concerns this clonotype: It may be a read error: a sequence one base away is much more abundant. The chain uses TRBV20-1 and TRBJ2-3; D is possibly TRBD1 or TRBD2 (5 bases each). The CDR3 sequence is 15 residues long. Per the germline V gene, CDR1 is DFQATT and CDR2 is SNEGSKA (reference sequence). Trimming shortened V by 1 base and J by 2 bases, and 13 bases separated the two germline ends. Here the CDR3 DNA reads TGCAGTGCTAGAGTTGACGGGGCACACACAGATACGCAGTATTTT. This codes for CSARVDGAHTDTQYF.

The chain carries TRBV5-6 and TRBJ2-1, with a weak D call TRBD2 (5 bases). V was clipped by 0 bases and J by 6 bases, with 16 bases between them. CDR1 is SGHDT and CDR2 is YYEEEE in the germline V gene. The CDR3 runs to 16 residues. CDR3 residues: CASSLGGRTWGNEQFF. CDR3 bases: TGTGCCAGCAGCTTGGGTGGGAGAACTTGGGGCAATGAGCAGTTCTTC.

Note on this clonotype: A much more abundant neighbour one base away suggests this may be a read error. The rearrangement uses TRBV11-2 and TRBJ1-4; the match to TRBD1 covers 11 bases. The ends lost 7 bases at V and 7 bases at J; junction bases unmatched: 11. The germline V gene has CDR1 SGHAT and CDR2 FQNNGV. The CDR3 extends over 16 amino acids. CDR3 sequence: CASNPRTGGAAEKLFF. The CDR3 DNA follows: TGTGCCAGCAACCCCAGGACAGGGGGCGCAGCTGAAAAACTGTTTTTT.

This clonotype has just a few counts. A read error may explain this, as a much larger clone is one base away. This chain joins TRBV5-1 and TRBJ2-2, with D tentatively TRBD2 (5 bases). In germline, CDR1 is SGHRS, CDR2 YFSETQ. The CDR3 loop spans 14 amino acids. The V end was cut by 0 bases, the J end by 3 bases, with 6 bases between. The CDR3 sequence is CASSLDGDTGELFF. In DNA, the CDR3 is TGCGCCAGCAGCTTGGACGGGGACACCGGGGAGCTGTTTTTT.

This clonotype was detected many times. The V and J genes are TRBV28 and TRBJ2-1; no reliable D call. V was clipped by 3 bases and J by 0 bases, with 6 bases between them. The CDR3 is 14 residues long. CDR1 is MDHEN and CDR2 is SYDVKM in the germline V gene. CDR3 sequence: CASSLIVSYNEQFF. The CDR3 DNA reads as TGTGCCAGCAGTTTGATTGTCTCCTACAATGAGCAGTTCTTC.

Turning to this clonotype: At one boundary the junction diverges from the germline segment, which might be a read error. This sequence joins TRBV29-1 and TRBJ2-5, with TRBD2 matching over 7 bases. CDR3 length: 14 amino acids. CDR1 is SQVTM and CDR2 is ANQGSEA in the germline V gene. The CDR3 bases are TGCTGCGTTGCAGATAGGTCTAGCGGAGAGACCCAGTACTTC. Its protein is CCVADRSSGETQYF.

The chain has TRBV2 and TRBJ1-3; TRBD1 might be the D (5 bases). Germline lookup yields CDR1 SNHLY and CDR2 FYNNEI. The V end was cut by 4 bases, the J end by 0 bases, with 13 bases between. This CDR3 is 16 amino acids long. The CDR3 region is CASSVEGISSGNTIYF. For the CDR3, the DNA is TGTGCCAGCAGTGTTGAGGGGATTAGCTCTGGAAACACCATATATTTT.

The chain combines TRBV29-1 with TRBJ2-1; 9 positions match TRBD2. After removal of 8 bases from V and 9 bases from J, the junction contained 11 bases not matched to a gene. Germline loops: CDR1 SQVTM, CDR2 ANQGSEA. The CDR3 is 13 amino acids. DNA for the CDR3: TGCAGCACCAGGATGCGGGAGGGAGGTGAGCAGTTCTTC. This codes for CSTRMREGGEQFF.

About this clonotype: The junction does not match germline at one end; this may be a read error. CDR3 loop: CASSSWGQLETDTQYF. The CDR3 bases are TGTGCTAGCAGCTCGTGGGGCCAGCTAGAGACAGATACGCAGTATTTT. The V call is TRBV11-2, the J call TRBJ2-3, with D maybe TRBD1 (5 bases). CDR1 SGHAT and CDR2 FQNNGV come from the germline V gene. This CDR3 has 16 amino acids. Complete variable domain (other parts from reference TRBV11-2 and TRBJ2-3): EAGVAQSPRYKIIEKRQSVAFWCNPISGHATLYWYQQILGQGPKLLIQFQNNGVVDDSQLPKDRFSAERLKGVDSTLKIQPAKLEDSAVYLCASSSWGQLETDTQYFGPGTRLTVL.

V and J are TRBV9 and TRBJ2-1; 7 bases line up with TRBD2. CDR3 length: 18 amino acids. V gave up 3 bases and J gave up 3 bases; unmatched junction bases: 15. Germline CDR1 is SGDLS and CDR2 is YYNGEE. The CDR3 bases are TGTGCCAGCAGCGAGCCTAGCGGTAAGCCGAGCTTCTACAATGAGCAGTTCTTC. Its translation: CASSEPSGKPSFYNEQFF. The variable domain in full, completed from reference TRBV9 and TRBJ2-1, reads DSGVTQTPKHLITATGQRVTLRCSPRSGDLSVYWYQQSLDQGLQFLIQYYNGEERAKGNILERFSAQQFPDLHSELNLSSLELGDSALYFCASSEPSGKPSFYNEQFFGPGTRLTVL.

Details on this clonotype: This clone may be a read error of a much larger clone one base away. V is TRBV24-1 and J is TRBJ2-1; no clear D. Germline CDR1 and CDR2: KGHDR and SFDVKD. The CDR3 is 13 amino acids. The chain's CDR3 is CATSYTSYDEQFF. The CDR3 DNA is TGTGCCACCAGTTATACCTCCTACGATGAGCAGTTCTTC.

A remark on this clonotype: Mismatch with germline at one junction end may stem from a read error. The rearrangement joins TRBV11-2 to TRBJ2-7, with D perhaps matching TRBD1 (5 bases). Germline V gives CDR1 SGHAT, CDR2 FQNNGV. The CDR3 extends over 13 amino acids. CDR3 DNA sequence: TGTGCCAGCAGATTGGGAACAGGAGCCGAGCAGTATTTC. It is translated as CASRLGTGAEQYF. The full variable domain, rest sourced from reference TRBV11-2 and TRBJ2-7, is EAGVAQSPRYKIIEKRQSVAFWCNPISGHATLYWYQQILGQGPKLLIQFQNNGVVDDSQLPKDRFSAERLKGVDSTLKIQPAKLEDSAVYLCASRLGTGAEQYFGPGTRLTVT.

The chain carries TRBV6-5 and TRBJ2-7; a possible D gene is TRBD1 (6 bases). Germline-derived CDR1 and CDR2 are MNHEY and SVGAGI. V lost 9 bases and J lost 5, with 23 bases in between. The CDR3 extends over 15 amino acids. The CDR3 DNA sequence: TGTGCCAGTAGTAAGCCCGGGACACCACCCAACGAGCAGTACTTC. Protein: CASSKPGTPPNEQYF.

This clonotype was picked up a small number of times. The chain joins TRBV20-1 to TRBJ1-5; no clear D gene. This CDR3 has 13 residues. V shed 6 bases and J shed 2 bases, with 11 bases lying between them. Germline V gene sequence: CDR1 DFQATT, CDR2 SNEGSKA (reference sequence). CDR3 DNA: TGCAGTGCGGAGGAGAAGGGCAATCAGCCCCAGCATTTT. Translated: CSAEEKGNQPQHF.

The rearrangement uses TRBV29-1 and TRBJ2-5, with D perhaps matching TRBD1 (5 bases). V was clipped by 6 bases and J by 6 bases, with 14 bases between them. The germline V gene encodes CDR1 SQVTM and CDR2 ANQGSEA. This CDR3 region has 12 residues. The CDR3 reads CSVETEVKTQYF. CDR3 DNA: TGCAGCGTAGAGACAGAGGTGAAGACCCAGTACTTC. The variable domain in full, with the rest retrieved from reference TRBV29-1 and TRBJ2-5, is SAVISQKPSRDICQRGTSLTIQCQVDSQVTMMFWYRQQPGQSLTLIATANQGSEATYESGFVIDKFPISRPNLTFSTLTVSNMSPEDSSIYLCSVETEVKTQYFGPGTRLLVL.

The sample holds many counts of this clonotype. The gene calls are TRBV5-1 and TRBJ2-1, with TRBD2 identical over 7 bases. Germline CDR1 SGHRS, CDR2 YFSETQ. The CDR3 length is 13 residues. J lost 5 bases, V lost 4 bases, and 3 bases had no gene match. This CDR3 reads CASSRSGDNEQFF. Written as DNA, the CDR3 is TGCGCCAGCAGCAGAAGCGGGGACAATGAGCAGTTCTTC.

This chain joins TRBV11-2 and TRBJ2-1, with D unresolved. The V and J ends lost 10 bases and 7 bases respectively, with 20 bases between them. This CDR3 is built from 14 residues. Germline V gene lookup returns CDR1 SGHAT and CDR2 FQNNGV. This CDR3 is CAIILEVASNEQFF. CDR3 in DNA: TGTGCCATCATCTTAGAGGTGGCTAGTAATGAGCAGTTCTTC.

About this clonotype itself: A read error may account for a junction end that differs from germline. The V and J genes are TRBV6-5 and TRBJ2-1; possibly TRBD2 for D (7 bases). This CDR3 is built from 17 residues. Germline CDR1 MNHEY, CDR2 SVGAGI. The CDR3 DNA is TGTGACAGCAGTTACTCGATGGCGGAACAGGGAGGGAATGAGCAGTTCTTT. Translating it yields CDSSYSMAEQGGNEQFF.

Ten or more counts support this clonotype. The rearrangement links TRBV30 to TRBJ2-1, with D possibly matching TRBD2 (5 bases). V gave up 5 bases and J gave up 0 bases, with 8 bases separating them. The germline CDR1 and CDR2 sequences are GTSNPN and SVGIG (reference sequence). This CDR3 spans 13 amino acids. The CDR3 here is CAWGSSSYNEQFF. The CDR3 DNA reads as TGTGCCTGGGGGAGTAGCTCCTACAATGAGCAGTTCTTC.

This chain joins TRBV6-5 and TRBJ2-3; a possible D gene is TRBD2 (5 bases). The CDR3 extends over 17 amino acids. Per the germline V gene, CDR1 is MNHEY and CDR2 is SVGAGI. Here the CDR3 reads CTNSSASNPPSTDTQYF. CDR3 bases: TGTACCAACAGTTCGGCTAGCAACCCCCCCAGCACAGATACGCAGTATTTT.

As regards this clonotype: Possible read error: a much larger clone is one base away. This rearrangement joins TRBV5-1 to TRBJ2-7; 8 bases agree with TRBD1. The CDR3 contains 16 residues. Germline CDR1 SGHRS, CDR2 YFSETQ. CDR3 nucleotides: TGCGCCAGCAGCCCCCAGGACAGGGCCAGCTCCTACGACCAGTACTTC. Translation: CASSPQDRASSYDQYF.

This clonotype appeared a single time. Written as DNA, the CDR3 is TGCAGTGTGGTCCGGGACGTAAGCTTCTACGAGCAGTACTTC. It codes for CSVVRDVSFYEQYF. This chain connects TRBV29-1 to TRBJ2-7; D is tentatively TRBD1 or TRBD2 (5 bases each). This CDR3 spans 14 amino acids. Per germline, CDR1 SQVTM and CDR2 ANQGSEA.

By share, this clonotype ranks as large. The J gene is TRBJ1-5, the V gene TRBV11-2; D unclear. The CDR3 is 13 amino acids. Trimming left V 0 bases short and J 6 bases short, with 6 bases between. The germline gives CDR1 SGHAT, CDR2 FQNNGV. The CDR3: CASSLERSQPQHF. CDR3 sequence (DNA): TGTGCCAGCAGCTTAGAAAGGAGTCAGCCCCAGCATTTT.

Remarks on this clonotype: A junction boundary mismatches the germline segment, possibly from a read error. V and J are TRBV14 and TRBJ2-1; D possibly corresponds to TRBD1 (6 bases). Germline-derived CDR1 and CDR2 are SGHDN and FVKESK. The CDR3 is 14 residues long. CDR3 protein: CVGSLMTGHIEQSF. The DNA for the CDR3 is TGTGTCGGCAGCCTTATGACAGGCCACATTGAGCAGTCCTTC.

In regard to this clonotype: One junction end does not reproduce the germline sequence, and a read error may be involved. J is TRBJ2-5 and V is TRBV5-4, with D possibly matching TRBD2 (6 bases). The CDR3 length is 15 residues. Germline-derived CDR1 and CDR2 are SGHNT and YYREEE (reference sequence). The chain's CDR3 is CVSSLNRGNGETQYF. CDR3 sequence (DNA): TGTGTCAGCAGCTTGAATCGCGGGAATGGAGAGACCCAGTACTTC.

This clonotype was counted a few times. J is TRBJ2-7 and V is TRBV6-5; TRBD1 might be the D (6 bases). This CDR3 contains 13 residues. Trimming removed 7 bases at V and 3 bases at J, with 13 bases between. Germline CDR1 reads MNHEY; CDR2 reads SVGAGI. The CDR3 DNA follows: TGTGCCAGCATTCAGTCAGGGGTCTACGAGCAGTACTTC. It specifies CASIQSGVYEQYF.

With respect to this clonotype: A much larger clone lies one base from this, so it may be a read error. J is TRBJ1-5 and V is TRBV30; 7 bases match TRBD1. This CDR3 comprises 14 residues. Germline assignment: CDR1 GTSNPN and CDR2 SVGIG (reference sequence). In DNA form, the CDR3 reads TGTGCCTGGAGAGGACAGGCTAGCAATCAGCCCCTGCATTTT. It encodes CAWRGQASNQPLHF.

As concerns this clonotype: The conserved phenylalanine or tryptophan is not found at the CDR3 terminus, so this likely reflects a read error. The V call is TRBV29-1, the J call TRBJ2-1; no reliable D call. The germline CDR1 and CDR2 sequences are SQVTM and ANQGSEA. V was trimmed by 3 bases and J by 0 bases, leaving 12 bases between them. The CDR3 is 15 amino acids. CDR3 protein: CSVELNGSSYNEQFS. CDR3 in DNA: TGCAGCGTTGAGCTAAACGGAAGCTCCTACAATGAGCAGTTCTCC.

Concerning this clonotype: The CDR3 does not close with the conserved phenylalanine or tryptophan, likely indicating a read error. The V gene is TRBV12-3 or TRBV12-4, the J gene TRBJ2-7; D is ambiguous. V was clipped by 2 bases and J by 7 bases, with 9 bases between them. The CDR3 loop spans 12 amino acids. The CDR3 nucleotides are TGTGCCAGCAGTTTACCATTCGGAGAGCAGTACTTG. As protein: CASSLPFGEQYL.

As concerns this clonotype: A read error may account for a junction end that differs from germline. This sequence joins TRBV24-1 and TRBJ2-1; TRBD2 aligns across 8 bases. CDR3 length: 17 amino acids. Germline V lookup: CDR1 KGHDR, CDR2 SFDVKD. CDR3 loop: CGTSAKGLGLLYNEQFF. As DNA, the CDR3 is TGTGGCACCAGTGCTAAGGGACTAGGACTGCTCTACAATGAGCAGTTCTTC.